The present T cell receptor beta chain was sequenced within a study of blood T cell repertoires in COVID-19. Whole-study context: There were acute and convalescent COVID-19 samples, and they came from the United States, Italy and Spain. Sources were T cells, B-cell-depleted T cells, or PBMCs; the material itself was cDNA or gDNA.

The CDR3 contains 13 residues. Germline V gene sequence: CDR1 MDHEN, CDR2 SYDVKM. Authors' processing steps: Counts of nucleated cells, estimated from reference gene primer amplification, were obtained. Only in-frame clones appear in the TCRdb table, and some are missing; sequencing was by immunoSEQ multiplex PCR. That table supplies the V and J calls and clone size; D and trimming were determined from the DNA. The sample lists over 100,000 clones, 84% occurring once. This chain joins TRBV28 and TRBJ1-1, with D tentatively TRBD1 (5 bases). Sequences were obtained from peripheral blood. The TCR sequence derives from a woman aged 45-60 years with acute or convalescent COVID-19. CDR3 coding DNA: TGTGCGGCAAGGGGTCTTATGAACACTGAAGCTTTCTTT. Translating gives CAARGLMNTEAFF.